This TCR beta chain was observed in a study of cytomegalovirus exposure and HLA in healthy donors. Both 60 Vbeta primers and 13 Jbeta primers went into the PCR. TCRdb's copy holds only in-frame clones and misses some; the assay was immunoSEQ multiplex PCR. The data show roughly 70,000 clones, with around 75% seen just once and around 12% held by the top ten. The CDR3 has 15 residues. CDR1 is KGHSH and CDR2 is LQKENI in the germline V gene. Trimming took 3 bases from V and 2 from J, leaving 12 bases between them. Sample: PBMCs. The sequence was obtained from an older man in good health and CMV-seronegative. V gene TRBV18 combines with J gene TRBJ2-3; tentative D call: TRBD1 (6 bases). The DNA of the CDR3 is TGTGCCAGCTCACCTCCAGCAGGGGTCACAGATACGCAGTATTTT. Translation: CASSPPAGVTDTQYF.